A single sample gave rise to the 21 T cell receptor beta chains below, sequenced in a study of identical twins. TCRdb ran MiXCR on the 5' RACE reads and lists one entry per CDR3 protein. The table lists 640,000 or so distinct CDR3 sequences, around 6.1% of them singletons. Sequencing was done on a sample of naive T cells sorted from blood. The source of these receptors is a man aged 18 to 30 in good health.

This rearrangement joins TRBV6-5 to TRBJ1-5; 7 bases align to TRBD1. Germline V lookup: CDR1 MNHEY, CDR2 SVGAGI. Trimming at V came to 0 bases and at J to 3 bases, leaving 5 bases not matched to a gene. This CDR3 region has 16 residues. CDR3 bases: TGTGCCAGCAGTTACTCGGGCAGGGGGGCCAATCAGCCCCAGCATTTT. Its translation is CASSYSGRGANQPQHF.

This clonotype appeared a few times. The V call is TRBV20-1, the J call TRBJ2-7, with D possibly called TRBD1 or TRBD2 (5 bases each). Looked up from germline, CDR1 is DFQATT and CDR2 is SNEGSKA (reference sequence). V lost 0 bases to trimming and J lost 4 bases, with 22 bases between them. CDR3 length: 17 amino acids. The CDR3 protein is CSARDRRGQHVLYEQYV. Here the CDR3 DNA reads TGCAGTGCTAGAGACCGCCGGGGCCAACACGTTCTATACGAGCAGTACGTC.

There are many counts of this clonotype. The chain uses TRBV11-1 and TRBJ2-1; 12 nucleotides agree with TRBD2. The trim removed 1 base at V and 0 bases at J, leaving 4 bases unmatched. The CDR3 is 18 residues long. Germline values: CDR1 SGHAT, CDR2 FQDESV (reference sequence). The CDR3 loop reads CASSLETSGRTSYNEQFF. In DNA form, the CDR3 reads TGTGCCAGCAGCTTAGAAACTAGCGGGAGGACCTCCTACAATGAGCAGTTCTTC.

This clonotype appeared a few times. This sequence joins TRBV9 and TRBJ1-5; D remains unclear. This CDR3 comprises 15 residues. The V end was cut by 4 bases, the J end by 5 bases, with 16 bases between. Germline values: CDR1 SGDLS, CDR2 YYNGEE. CDR3 region: CASSSSGTRDQPQHF. Written as DNA, the CDR3 is TGTGCCAGCAGCTCCTCCGGTACACGCGATCAGCCCCAGCATTTT.

Many counts were recorded for this clonotype. The genes are TRBV18 and TRBJ2-5, with TRBD1 matching 9 bases. The V segment lost 0 bases and the J segment 4 bases; nucleotides outside the gene matches: 0. From germline, CDR1 is KGHSH and CDR2 LQKENI. This CDR3 has 14 amino acids. The CDR3 loop is CASSPPGQGETQYF. The CDR3 nucleotides are TGTGCCAGCTCACCACCGGGACAGGGAGAGACCCAGTACTTC.

The genes are TRBV7-2 and TRBJ2-4; D gene unclear. The germline gives CDR1 SGHTA, CDR2 FQGNSA. Trimming cost V 3 bases and J 0 bases, with 9 bases left between them. The length of the CDR3 is 15 residues. This CDR3 reads CASSFNGIAKNIQYF. The CDR3 nucleotides read TGTGCCAGCAGCTTTAACGGAATAGCCAAAAACATTCAGTACTTC. Looking up the rest from reference TRBV7-2 and TRBJ2-4 gives the full variable domain: GAGVSQSPSNKVTEKGKDVELRCDPISGHTALYWYRQSLGQGLEFLIYFQGNSAPDKSGLPSDRFSAERTGGSVSTLTIQRTQQEDSAVYLCASSFNGIAKNIQYFGAGTRLSVL.

This clonotype was detected many times. V is TRBV5-1 and J is TRBJ2-1; 9 positions agree with TRBD2. The germline V gene encodes CDR1 SGHRS and CDR2 YFSETQ. V lost 7 bases, J lost 3 bases, and 5 bases stayed unmatched. The CDR3 runs to 14 residues. CDR3 sequence: CASGRLAVYNEQFF. The CDR3 DNA sequence: TGCGCCAGCGGCCGACTAGCGGTCTACAATGAGCAGTTCTTC.

The table lists this clonotype with many counts. J is TRBJ1-1 and V is TRBV5-1; 7 nucleotides agree with TRBD1. Trimming at V came to 1 base and at J to 4 bases, leaving 7 bases not matched to a gene. CDR1 and CDR2 from the germline V gene are SGHRS and YFSETQ. The CDR3 contains 15 residues. The CDR3 here is CASSLTGTVGTEAFF. The CDR3 nucleotides are TGCGCCAGCAGCTTGACCGGGACAGTCGGCACTGAAGCTTTCTTT.

This clonotype was found many times. The chain has TRBV7-9 and TRBJ2-1; 7 nucleotides match TRBD1. Losses at the gene ends were 5 bases for V and 8 bases for J; bases not matched to a gene: 12. The CDR3 length is 15 residues. The germline CDR1 and CDR2 sequences are SEHNR and FQNEAQ (reference sequence). The CDR3 is CASSLEELDRDEQFF. DNA of the CDR3: TGTGCCAGCAGCCTAGAAGAACTTGACAGGGATGAGCAGTTCTTC. Full variable domain (remainder filled in from reference TRBV7-9 and TRBJ2-1): DTGVSQNPRHKITKRGQNVTFRCDPISEHNRLYWYRQTLGQGPEFLTYFQNEAQLEKSRLLSDRFSAERPKGSFSTLEIQRTEQGDSAMYLCASSLEELDRDEQFFGPGTRLTVL.

This clonotype was detected many times. V is TRBV6-5 and J is TRBJ2-5, with a weak D call TRBD1 (5 bases). CDR3 length: 12 residues. Germline CDR1 is MNHEY and CDR2 is SVGAGI. V was cut by 6 bases and J by 5 bases, with 10 bases left in between. CDR3 in amino acids: CASSRDLETQYF. In DNA, the CDR3 is TGTGCCAGCAGCAGGGATTTGGAGACCCAGTACTTC.

This clonotype appeared many times. V is TRBV11-1 and J is TRBJ2-1; possibly TRBD1 or TRBD2 for D (6 bases each). V lost 3 bases and J 0 bases, leaving 21 bases between the germline ends. CDR1 is SGHAT and CDR2 is FQDESV in the germline V gene (reference sequence). CDR3 length: 19 residues. CDR3 sequence: CASSFQGSMRRDSYNEQFF. The CDR3 region has the DNA TGTGCCAGCAGCTTCCAGGGGAGCATGAGGCGGGACTCCTACAATGAGCAGTTCTTC.

Only a few counts were recorded for this clonotype. The chain couples TRBV4-1 to TRBJ2-3; 9 nucleotides agree with TRBD2. The CDR3 is 15 amino acids. Germline loops: CDR1 MGHRA, CDR2 YSYEKL. Trimming at V came to 8 bases and at J to 6 bases, leaving 12 bases not matched to a gene. In DNA, the CDR3 is TGCGCCAGCTTTGGAACTTCGGCGGGAGGGGATACGCAGTATTTT. It encodes CASFGTSAGGDTQYF.

This clonotype turned up a few times. This rearrangement joins TRBV20-1 to TRBJ2-7; 10 positions match TRBD2. The CDR3 extends over 15 amino acids. The trim removed 0 bases at V and 2 bases at J, leaving 4 bases unmatched. Germline loops: CDR1 DFQATT, CDR2 SNEGSKA (reference sequence). The CDR3 nucleotides are TGCAGTGCTAGAGAGACCGGGACTAGCGCCTACGAGCAGTACTTC. Encoded protein: CSARETGTSAYEQYF.

This clonotype was observed a handful of times. The rearrangement uses TRBV7-6 and TRBJ2-1, with 10 bases matching TRBD2. After removal of 1 base from V and 9 bases from J, the junction contained 6 bases not matched to a gene. The CDR3 is made up of 15 amino acids. Germline assignment: CDR1 SGHVS and CDR2 FNYEAQ. CDR3 nucleotides: TGTGCCAGCAGCTTAGTGAGCGGGAGGGCCAGTGAGCAGTTCTTC. Its translation: CASSLVSGRASEQFF. Full variable domain (missing parts from reference TRBV7-6 and TRBJ2-1): GAGVSQSPRYKVTKRGQDVALRCDPISGHVSLYWYRQALGQGPEFLTYFNYEAQQDKSGLPNDRFSAERPEGSISTLTIQRTEQRDSAMYRCASSLVSGRASEQFFGPGTRLTVL.

Many counts were recorded for this clonotype. The chain uses TRBV10-3 and TRBJ2-1; a possible D gene is TRBD2 (5 bases). CDR1 is ENHRY, CDR2 SYGVKD, per germline. V lost 4 bases and J 3 bases, leaving 13 bases between the germline ends. The CDR3 loop spans 15 amino acids. CDR3 residues: CAISVGAAGYNEQFF. In DNA, the CDR3 is TGTGCCATCAGTGTTGGAGCGGCGGGCTACAATGAGCAGTTCTTC.

This clonotype has a count of ten or more. This sequence joins TRBV4-3 and TRBJ2-7; D is undetermined. The germline V and J ends were trimmed by 1 base and 3 bases, with 7 bases remaining between them. Germline V gene lookup returns CDR1 LGHNA and CDR2 YSLEER. The CDR3 spans 13 residues. The CDR3 DNA reads TGCGCCAGCAGCCAAGCAATTGGCTACGAGCAGTACTTC. Its protein is CASSQAIGYEQYF.

This clonotype was seen many times. The chain couples TRBV7-6 to TRBJ2-7; 9 positions match TRBD2. V dropped 2 bases and J dropped 6; count of bases not matched to a gene: 8. Germline-derived CDR1 and CDR2 are SGHVS and FNYEAQ. The CDR3 is 15 amino acids. The CDR3 is CASSLYAGGPAEQYF. The CDR3 DNA is TGTGCCAGCAGCTTATACGCGGGAGGGCCGGCCGAGCAGTACTTC.

This clonotype was recorded a few times. The chain couples TRBV13 to TRBJ1-2; D possibly corresponds to TRBD1 (6 bases). CDR1 is PRHDT, CDR2 FYEKMQ, per germline (reference sequence). V lost 1 base and J 6 bases, leaving 12 bases between the germline ends. This CDR3 comprises 14 residues. The CDR3 loop reads CASSLEQGGNGYTF. The DNA of the CDR3 is TGTGCCAGCAGCTTAGAACAAGGGGGGAATGGCTACACCTTC. Complete variable domain (other parts from reference TRBV13 and TRBJ1-2): AAGVIQSPRHLIKEKRETATLKCYPIPRHDTVYWYQQGPGQDPQFLISFYEKMQSDKGSIPDRFSAQQFSDYHSELNMSSLELGDSALYFCASSLEQGGNGYTFGSGTRLTVV.

This clonotype was counted only a few times. The V gene is TRBV20-1, the J gene TRBJ2-5, with TRBD2 matching over 10 bases. Germline loops: CDR1 DFQATT, CDR2 SNEGSKA (reference sequence). V dropped 2 bases and J dropped 3; count of bases not matched to a gene: 3. CDR3 length equals 14 residues. In DNA, the CDR3 is TGCAGTGCTAGAAAGGGACTAGCGAAAGAGACCCAGTACTTC. Its translation is CSARKGLAKETQYF.

This clonotype was detected ten times or more. This sequence joins TRBV21-1 and TRBJ2-7; TRBD2 reflects the table's D call only, with no check against the DNA. TRBV21-1 is an annotated pseudogene. The CDR3 sequence is 15 residues long. The chain's CDR3 is CASSLRTSANYEQYV. The CDR3 coding sequence is TGTGCCAGCAGTCTCAGGACTAGCGCTAACTACGAGCAGTACGTC.

This clonotype occurred many times. The chain recombines TRBV12-3 or TRBV12-4 with TRBJ1-5, with 7 bases fitting TRBD1. Trimming cost V 1 base and J 8 bases; bases outside gene matches: 8. The CDR3 covers 15 residues. The CDR3 protein is CASSLGQGLVKPQHF. The CDR3 DNA reads as TGTGCCAGCAGTTTAGGACAGGGCCTCGTTAAGCCCCAGCATTTT.